This T cell receptor (beta chain) was captured in a study of somatic mutations in cytotoxic T cells in rheumatoid arthritis. Study background: Patient blood, which was peripheral blood collected as 30 ml EDTA, was drawn right after diagnosis and before any treatment started.

In the original processing: There were rare matches between patient CD8+ clones larger than 1% and published virus-specific TCRB sequences. Measured with immunoSEQ multiplex PCR; TCRdb has only the in-frame clones, and not every one. From that table come the V and J calls and clone size; the DNA was used to work out D and trimming. The repertoire holds roughly 5,000 clones, 82% seen once, with 45% to 50% in the top ten. The V end was cut by 0 bases, the J end by 3 bases, with 14 bases between. Germline values: CDR1 SGHDN, CDR2 FVKESK. This CDR3 region has 16 residues. Broader study findings: The study found that the largest CD8+ clone exceeded 20% of CD8+ cells in about an eighth of the 65 patients.

CD4+ cells and CD8+ cells were each obtained through positive magnetic bead selection, and their purity was assessed by flow cytometry. In regard to this clone: Its antigen is as yet unknown.

The receptor comes from a woman between 45 and 60 years old with rheumatoid arthritis. The chain uses TRBV14 and TRBJ1-2, with D perhaps matching TRBD1 (5 bases). The sample was CD8+ T cells sorted from blood. The CDR3 sequence is CASSQDLRGGHYGYTF. The CDR3 region has the DNA TGTGCCAGCAGCCAAGATTTGCGGGGGGGACACTATGGCTACACCTTC.